The 30 T cell receptor beta chains below come from one sample, sequenced in a study of T-cell memory formation after mild COVID-19. A single record per CDR3 protein comes from TCRdb applying MiXCR to the 5' RACE reads. The sample has around 55,000 distinct CDR3 sequences, around 9.5% seen once. The sample comprised PBMCs or a T cell subset sorted from them (not recorded which). The receptor source for this set is a man aged 18 to 30 who had mild COVID-19 (a few samples of this study predate the infection). Cell type and time point are not known.

J is TRBJ2-5 and V is TRBV5-1; 10 nucleotides agree with TRBD1. CDR1 and CDR2 (germline): SGHRS, YFSETQ. This CDR3 spans 15 amino acids. The J segment lost 5 bases and the V segment lost 2 bases, leaving 6 bases of the junction unmatched. The CDR3 reads CASSFRQGAGETQYF. The CDR3 DNA follows: TGCGCCAGCAGCTTCAGACAGGGGGCTGGGGAGACCCAGTACTTC.

This clonotype was seen repeatedly, ten times or more. The CDR3: CASTAGLAYTQYF. CDR3 nucleotides: TGTGCCAGCACCGCTGGACTAGCGTATACGCAGTATTTT. The chain couples TRBV7-2 to TRBJ2-3, with 9 bases identical to TRBD2. J lost 7 bases, V lost 7 bases, and 6 bases had no gene match. CDR3 length: 13 amino acids. Germline V gene data show CDR1 as SGHTA and CDR2 as FQGNSA.

This clonotype occurred a few times. The chain links TRBV10-3 to TRBJ2-1, with 8 bases matching TRBD1. The J segment lost 5 bases and the V segment lost 6 bases, leaving 9 bases of the junction unmatched. The CDR3 is made up of 15 amino acids. CDR1 is ENHRY, CDR2 SYGVKD, per germline. CDR3 in DNA: TGTGCCATCAGGCAACAGGGGGTAACGGACAATGAGCAGTTCTTC. Protein sequence: CAIRQQGVTDNEQFF.

This clonotype was counted many times. The chain has TRBV7-2 and TRBJ2-3; D perhaps matches TRBD1 (6 bases). Germline V gene sequence: CDR1 SGHTA, CDR2 FQGNSA. V gave up 5 bases and J gave up 6 bases, with 27 bases separating them. CDR3 length equals 18 residues. The CDR3 loop reads CASSREFYGDTSLDTQYF. DNA for the CDR3: TGTGCCAGCAGCCGCGAGTTCTATGGGGACACGAGCTTGGATACGCAGTATTTT.

V usage is TRBV27 and J usage is TRBJ1-4; 7 bases fit TRBD1. The CDR3 is 15 amino acids. Trimming cost V 6 bases and J 0 bases; bases outside gene matches: 4. Germline V gene sequence: CDR1 MNHEY, CDR2 SMNVEV (reference sequence). The CDR3 protein is CASSRDRATNEKLFF. CDR3 in DNA: TGTGCCAGCAGCCGTGACAGGGCAACTAATGAAAAACTGTTTTTT.

The chain uses TRBV4-3 and TRBJ2-6, with D possibly being TRBD1 (7 bases). Trimming pared 0 bases from V and 3 bases from J, leaving 12 bases between. The CDR3 consists of 17 residues. Germline values: CDR1 LGHNA, CDR2 YSLEER. CDR3 amino acids: CASSQDAQGGGANVLTF. In nucleotides, the CDR3 is TGCGCCAGCAGCCAAGACGCCCAGGGGGGTGGGGCCAACGTCCTGACTTTC.

The rearrangement uses TRBV12-3 or TRBV12-4 and TRBJ1-6; no clear D. The CDR3 totals 14 residues. The V end lost 2 bases, the J end lost 6 bases, and 8 bases lay between the germline ends. CDR3 nucleotides: TGTGCCAGCAGTTTAAGGCGGATTAATTCACCCCTCCACTTT. This encodes CASSLRRINSPLHF.

This chain links TRBV20-1 with TRBJ2-5; the D gene could be TRBD1 or TRBD2 (6 bases each). CDR1 and CDR2 from the germline V gene are DFQATT and SNEGSKA (reference sequence). V dropped 0 bases and J dropped 5 bases, with 10 bases sitting between them. The CDR3 runs 13 residues. For the CDR3, the DNA is TGCAGTGCTAGAGATGGGGGGCGCGAGACCCAGTACTTC. This codes for CSARDGGRETQYF.

Ten or more counts support this clonotype. The chain employs TRBV7-2 and TRBJ2-7, with D possibly being TRBD1 (6 bases). Germline values: CDR1 SGHTA, CDR2 FQGNSA. Trimming took 4 bases from V and 3 from J, leaving 13 bases between them. This CDR3 comprises 14 residues. The CDR3 sequence: CASSSQGLYYEQYF. The CDR3 DNA reads TGTGCCAGCAGCTCACAGGGTCTGTACTACGAGCAGTACTTC.

This clonotype was observed a handful of times. V and J are TRBV30 and TRBJ2-1, with 9 bases lining up with TRBD2. The V segment lost 1 base and the J segment 1 base; nucleotides outside the gene matches: 11. Looked up from germline, CDR1 is GTSNPN and CDR2 is SVGIG (reference sequence). This CDR3 has 18 amino acids. CDR3 nucleotide sequence: TGTGCCTGGAGTGGTTTGGCGGGGGGGCCTCTATCCTACAATGAGCAGTTCTTC. It yields the protein CAWSGLAGGPLSYNEQFF.

CDR3 sequence: CASYTDSSYNEQFF. For the CDR3, the DNA is TGTGCCAGCTACACGGACAGCTCCTACAATGAGCAGTTCTTC. The chain combines TRBV7-2 with TRBJ2-1, with a weak D call TRBD1 (6 bases). V was shortened by 8 bases and J by 0 bases, with 11 bases between the two germline ends. CDR1 and CDR2 (germline): SGHTA, FQGNSA. This CDR3 contains 14 residues.

This clonotype has at least ten counts. The genes are TRBV7-9 and TRBJ1-5, with D unresolved. CDR1 is SEHNR, CDR2 FQNEAQ, per germline (reference sequence). The V gene lost 0 bases and the J gene lost 5 bases, with 8 bases spanning the gap. This CDR3 is built from 14 residues. CDR3 DNA sequence: TGTGCCAGCAGCTTAGCTTCAGGATATCAGCCCCAGCATTTT. Amino acid sequence: CASSLASGYQPQHF.

This clonotype has just a few counts. The chain is built from TRBV5-1 and TRBJ1-2; tentatively, D is TRBD1 (5 bases). The CDR3 length is 13 residues. CDR1 is SGHRS, CDR2 YFSETQ, per germline. Trimming pared 0 bases from V and 4 bases from J, leaving 7 bases between. The CDR3 sequence is CASSLVGAYGYTF. The CDR3 coding sequence is TGCGCCAGCAGCTTGGTAGGGGCCTATGGCTACACCTTC.

This clonotype was detected only a few times. V and J are TRBV3-1 and TRBJ1-1; possibly TRBD1 for D (6 bases). V lost 4 bases and J 1 base, leaving 10 bases between the germline ends. The CDR3 extends over 14 amino acids. Germline assignment: CDR1 LGHDT and CDR2 YNNKEL (reference sequence). As DNA, the CDR3 is TGTGCCAGCAGCCCCGAGGACAGGAACACTGAAGCTTTCTTT. Translating gives CASSPEDRNTEAFF. The full variable domain, with the rest looked up from reference TRBV3-1 and TRBJ1-1, is DTAVSQTPKYLVTQMGNDKSIKCEQNLGHDTMYWYKQDSKKFLKIMFSYNNKELIINETVPNRFSPKSPDKAHLNLHINSLELGDSAVYFCASSPEDRNTEAFFGQGTRLTVV.

This clonotype was recorded many times. This chain uses TRBV7-3 with TRBJ2-3; possibly TRBD2 for D (7 bases). With 2 bases removed from V and 5 bases from J, the gap between germline ends came to 17 bases. The germline gives CDR1 SGHTA, CDR2 FQGTGA. The CDR3 runs 16 residues. CDR3 sequence reads: CASSLHALGGQDTQYF. CDR3 coding DNA: TGTGCCAGCAGCTTACATGCGCTGGGGGGGCAAGATACGCAGTATTTT.

There are many counts of this clonotype. V gene TRBV7-3 combines with J gene TRBJ2-3; D gene uncertain. The CDR3 consists of 16 residues. Trimming took off 1 base at V and 0 bases at J, with 11 bases between the two ends. The germline V gene encodes CDR1 SGHTA and CDR2 FQGTGA. The CDR3 reads CASSLIGGASTDTQYF. Written as DNA, the CDR3 is TGTGCCAGCAGCTTAATCGGCGGTGCTAGCACAGATACGCAGTATTTT.

V is TRBV18 and J is TRBJ1-6; tentative D call: TRBD1 (6 bases). The CDR3 extends over 15 amino acids. With 4 bases removed from V and 8 bases from J, the gap between germline ends came to 15 bases. Germline V gives CDR1 KGHSH, CDR2 LQKENI. CDR3 protein: CASSRLQGRDSPLHF. CDR3 nucleotide sequence: TGTGCCAGCTCACGATTACAGGGTAGAGATTCACCCCTCCACTTT.

This sequence joins TRBV30 and TRBJ2-2; no clear D. V was pared by 0 bases and J by 10 bases, with 12 bases between. CDR3 size: 13 residues. Germline lookup yields CDR1 GTSNPN and CDR2 SVGIG (reference sequence). CDR3 in DNA: TGTGCCTGGAGTGTAGATTTACTCCTGGAGCTGTTTTTT. Translating it yields CAWSVDLLLELFF.

This chain joins TRBV18 and TRBJ2-1; tentatively, D is TRBD1 (6 bases). The CDR3 extends over 13 amino acids. V was cut by 0 bases and J by 10 bases, with 10 bases left in between. Germline CDR1 is KGHSH and CDR2 is LQKENI. The CDR3 protein is CASSPPAGDEQFF. The CDR3 DNA sequence: TGTGCCAGCTCACCACCGGCAGGGGACGAGCAGTTCTTC.

V is TRBV7-8 and J is TRBJ1-2, with D possibly being TRBD1 (5 bases). V shed 1 base and J shed 0 bases, with 9 bases lying between them. This CDR3 is built from 15 residues. Germline V lookup: CDR1 SGHVS, CDR2 FQNEAQ. The CDR3 here is CASSLGGWTNYGYTF. The CDR3 bases are TGTGCCAGCAGCTTAGGGGGCTGGACTAACTATGGCTACACCTTC.

This chain connects TRBV7-2 to TRBJ2-1; 7 nucleotides align to TRBD1. This CDR3 region has 15 residues. Germline CDR1 is SGHTA and CDR2 is FQGNSA. The V gene end was trimmed by 5 bases and the J gene end by 6 bases; junction bases not matched to a gene: 10. CDR3 DNA sequence: TGTGCCAGCAGCCCATACGGGACAGTCATCAATGAGCAGTTCTTC. Its translation is CASSPYGTVINEQFF.

This clonotype rates as medium-sized. This chain uses TRBV29-1 with TRBJ2-7, with 7 bases identical to TRBD1. The germline CDR1 and CDR2 sequences are SQVTM and ANQGSEA. The CDR3 is 12 residues long. Losses at the gene ends were 6 bases for V and 5 bases for J; bases not matched to a gene: 7. The CDR3 loop is CSVVRDRDEQYF. The CDR3 DNA follows: TGCAGCGTGGTAAGAGACAGGGACGAGCAGTACTTC.

Regarding this clonotype: At one boundary the junction diverges from the germline segment, which might be a read error. J is TRBJ1-4 and V is TRBV18; no firm D call. This CDR3 region has 13 residues. Germline CDR1 is KGHSH and CDR2 is LQKENI. The CDR3 nucleotides read TGTTCCAGCTCACCGGACACTAATGAAAAACTGTTTTTT. It codes for CSSSPDTNEKLFF. Combining the CDR3 with reference TRBV18 and TRBJ1-4 gives the whole variable domain NAGVMQNPRHLVRRRGQEARLRCSPMKGHSHVYWYRQLPEEGLKFMVYLQKENIIDESGMPKERFSAEFPKEGPSILRIQQVVRGDSAAYFCSSSPDTNEKLFFGSGTQLSVL.

The chain carries TRBV27 and TRBJ2-2, with 12 bases that match TRBD2. Germline loops: CDR1 MNHEY, CDR2 SMNVEV (reference sequence). The CDR3 totals 17 residues. V gave up 1 base and J gave up 5 bases; unmatched junction bases: 5. The CDR3 loop is CASSLWASGGATGELFF. DNA for the CDR3: TGTGCCAGCAGTTTATGGGCTAGCGGGGGGGCTACCGGGGAGCTGTTTTTT.

This clonotype has just one count. The chain carries TRBV5-1 and TRBJ2-5; D may be TRBD1 (6 bases). Germline CDR1 is SGHRS and CDR2 is YFSETQ. This CDR3 is built from 15 residues. Trimming cost V 4 bases and J 2 bases, with 15 bases left between them. CDR3 DNA: TGCGCCAGCAGCCCGAGGACAGCAGGGCAAGAGACCCAGTACTTC. It is translated as CASSPRTAGQETQYF.

The chain uses TRBV7-9 and TRBJ2-3; 12 bases match TRBD1. The J segment lost 3 bases and the V segment lost 5 bases, leaving 6 bases of the junction unmatched. Germline loops: CDR1 SEHNR, CDR2 FQNEAQ (reference sequence). The CDR3 is 16 residues long. The CDR3: CASSTGTGGETDTQYF. CDR3 coding DNA: TGTGCCAGCAGCACCGGGACAGGGGGCGAGACAGATACGCAGTATTTT. Full variable domain (rest looked up from reference TRBV7-9 and TRBJ2-3): DTGVSQNPRHKITKRGQNVTFRCDPISEHNRLYWYRQTLGQGPEFLTYFQNEAQLEKSRLLSDRFSAERPKGSFSTLEIQRTEQGDSAMYLCASSTGTGGETDTQYFGPGTRLTVL.

This clonotype was counted only a few times. The rearrangement uses TRBV5-1 and TRBJ2-7, with a weak D call TRBD1 (6 bases). Trimming took off 0 bases at V and 5 bases at J, with 6 bases between the two ends. Per the germline V gene, CDR1 is SGHRS and CDR2 is YFSETQ. The CDR3 covers 12 residues. The CDR3 region has the DNA TGCGCCAGCAGCTTGGACAGGGACGAGCAGTACTTC. It codes for CASSLDRDEQYF.

The chain joins TRBV14 to TRBJ2-3, with D uncertain. V was shortened by 1 base and J by 0 bases, with 5 bases between the two germline ends. Germline CDR1 reads SGHDN; CDR2 reads FVKESK. This CDR3 is 14 amino acids long. The CDR3 coding sequence is TGTGCCAGCAGCCAAGCAGCCAGCACAGATACGCAGTATTTT. Protein: CASSQAASTDTQYF.

This clonotype appeared a few times. The chain recombines TRBV12-5 with TRBJ2-1, with D maybe TRBD2 (6 bases). CDR3 length: 15 amino acids. V gave up 6 bases and J gave up 2 bases, with 14 bases separating them. The germline gives CDR1 LGHNT, CDR2 FRNRAP. Written as DNA, the CDR3 is TGTGCTAGTGGGTATACGGGGGTACCCTACAATGAGCAGTTCTTC. Residues: CASGYTGVPYNEQFF.

The V call is TRBV5-1, the J call TRBJ2-7, with 8 nucleotides matching TRBD1. With 4 bases clipped from V and 6 bases from J, the junction kept 9 bases outside the gene matches. This CDR3 has 14 residues. The germline gives CDR1 SGHRS, CDR2 YFSETQ. DNA of the CDR3: TGCGCCAGCAGCCACCTGGACAGGGAGGTCGAGCAGTACTTC. This encodes CASSHLDREVEQYF.